This paragraph covers one T cell receptor (beta chain) sequence. Its antigen is still unknown. Base qualities are not recorded, but no much larger clone differs from it by a single base. The data originate from a study of T cell responses to AZD1222 COVID-19 vaccine (dated by TCRdb to the early 2020s). Looking at the study overall: Because spike-specific TCR depth and breadth did not differ between the two schedules, AZD1222 recipients who got a second dose at roughly 4 weeks were pooled with those who got a second dose at roughly 12 weeks. A total of more than 230 trial participants underwent TCR sequencing, of whom about 200 received two doses of AZD1222 and around 26 received two doses of the MenACWY control vaccine. Trial participants were enrolled by age into 18-55, 56-69 and 70-plus year subgroups, with about 150, 28 and 57 TCR-sequenced participants respectively.

The CDR3 regions of human TCRbeta chains were analyzed by immunosequencing. As for how the authors treated the data: TCRs in the repertoires were matched against a reference library of SARS-CoV-2-specific TCRs that had been generated with the MIRA antigen-specificity platform. Breadth was defined as the fraction of unique TCRs that were SARS-CoV-2-associated, and depth was defined as the fraction of total T cells that were SARS-CoV-2-associated. Each spike-specific TCR was assigned to its reactive spike region and to a CD4 or CD8 class using the MIRA data. Log10-transformed breadth and depth values were compared by one-way ANOVA with Sidak's multiple comparisons tests. Sourced from immuneACCESS, this table was stored by TCRdb with only in-frame sequences that have V and J called. A share of the clones is absent; for the studies checked, an unresolved V gene accounts for under half, and the remainder has no known explanation. The V and J calls and the clone size are those of that table, but D and trimming were determined from the DNA. The sample profile shows some 100,000 clones; 70% to 90% of them were found once. The ten largest clones capture roughly 15% of the sample.

According to the germline V gene, CDR1 reads MNHEY and CDR2 reads SVGEGT. Germline trimming amounts to 6 bases on V and 0 bases on J, with 8 as the count of junction bases outside the gene matches. Its CDR3 holds 17 amino acids, cysteine through phenylalanine. Just the 51-base CDR3 DNA is kept, in frame starting at base 1. The sample's time point, from its label and the paper: baseline before first vaccination. Vaccinee samples were obtained from the UK trials COV001 and COV002, which included a single-blind randomized controlled phase 2/3 trial of AZD1222 (ChAdOx1 nCoV-19) in healthy adults. Trial participant PBMC samples were collected at day 0 and day 28 after the second dose for TCRbeta chain sequencing. Overall study outcomes, separate from this receptor: The 56-69-year group was small, and its depth increase did not reach significance, likely because of low power. The vaccine-associated CD4 TCRs covered the entire spike protein, and the dominant responses fell in regions 160-218 and 743-854. A significant rise in spike-specific TCR breadth and depth was observed after two AZD1222 doses relative to day 0 and relative to MenACWY recipients. No day 14 peak-response samples were available, so repertoires were characterized only after the peak T cell response. Epitopes outside the regions mutated in the B.1.351 and B.1.1.7 variants were reportedly recognized by nearly half of the unique spike-specific TCRs. Conclusions about previously exposed vaccinees were limited because only a handful of AZD1222 recipients were SARS-CoV-2 seropositive at baseline. Most participants were white British and females outnumbered males, and the authors suggested that clonal diversity may have been underestimated.

This chain joins TRBV6-2 or TRBV6-3 to TRBJ2-1; 10 of the junction bases match TRBD2. This sample comprised peripheral blood, obtained on day 0 of AZD1222 vaccination. This TCR came from an adult in good health. The CDR3 protein: CASSPLGLAVSYNEQFF. The DNA sequence is given as TGTGCCAGCAGCCCTCTCGGACTAGCGGTCTCCTACAATGAGCAGTTCTTC.